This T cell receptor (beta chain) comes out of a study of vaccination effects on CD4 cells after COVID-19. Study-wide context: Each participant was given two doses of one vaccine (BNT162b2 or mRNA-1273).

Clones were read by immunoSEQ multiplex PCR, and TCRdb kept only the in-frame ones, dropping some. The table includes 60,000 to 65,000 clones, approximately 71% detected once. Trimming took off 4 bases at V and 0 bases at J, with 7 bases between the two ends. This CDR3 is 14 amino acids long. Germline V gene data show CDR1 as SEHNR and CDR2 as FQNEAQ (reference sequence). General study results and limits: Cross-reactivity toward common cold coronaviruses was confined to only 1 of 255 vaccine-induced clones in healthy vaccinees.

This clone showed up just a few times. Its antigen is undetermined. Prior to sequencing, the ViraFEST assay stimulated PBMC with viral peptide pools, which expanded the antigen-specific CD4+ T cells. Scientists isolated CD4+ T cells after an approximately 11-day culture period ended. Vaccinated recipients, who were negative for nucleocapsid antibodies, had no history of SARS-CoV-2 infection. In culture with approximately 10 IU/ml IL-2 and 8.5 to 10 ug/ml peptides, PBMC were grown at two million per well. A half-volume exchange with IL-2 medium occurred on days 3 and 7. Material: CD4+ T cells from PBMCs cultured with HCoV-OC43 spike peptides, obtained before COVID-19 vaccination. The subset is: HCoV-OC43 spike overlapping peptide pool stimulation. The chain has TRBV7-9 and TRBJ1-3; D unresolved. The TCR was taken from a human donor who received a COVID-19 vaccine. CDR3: CASSYGFSGNTIYF. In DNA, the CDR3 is TGTGCCAGCAGCTACGGGTTCTCTGGAAACACCATATATTTT.